The clone carrying this T cell receptor beta chain was observed many times. Antigen specificity is unknown. This record comes from a study of T cell repertoires in cytomegalovirus infection. Looking at the study overall: Signatures in public TCR beta sequences pointed to both CMV infection and matching HLA type.

TCRdb re-called the reads with MiXCR, one entry per CDR3 protein. The data contain roughly 760,000 distinct CDR3 sequences, roughly 35% of them singletons. General observations from the study: In two of eight donors, the top clonotype was HLA-C-restricted CMV-specific. Identification of carriers of CMV plus the relevant HLA was achieved through cumulative public TCR beta family frequency.

This CDR3 has 13 residues. Per the germline V gene, CDR1 is MDHEN and CDR2 is SYDVKM. The ends were cut back, 2 bases at V and 4 bases at J, with 8 bases in the middle. The sample was PBMCs. The source is a human donor in good health (CMV status not recorded). Some clones in this sample may be carry-over from other donors' samples. The chain has TRBV28 and TRBJ1-1, with TRBD1 as a possible D gene (5 bases). The CDR3 here is CASSLIRGTEAFF. CDR3 DNA sequence: TGTGCCAGCAGTTTAATTAGGGGCACTGAAGCTTTCTTT.